The 6 T cell receptor beta chains below all came from one sample that was sequenced in a study of CD8+ T cells in alopecia areata. The treatment: oral pan-JAK inhibitor, 5-10 mg twice daily. Investigators isolated RNA and reverse transcribed it into cDNA to act as the sequencing template. Measured with immunoSEQ multiplex PCR; TCRdb has only the in-frame clones, and not every one. The sample includes some 180,000 clones, around 51% of them seen just once. Sequences were derived from CD8+ T cells sorted from blood, sampled around week 53, from a patient treated with tofacitinib. The receptors shown here come from a human donor with alopecia areata.

The rearrangement joins TRBV30 to TRBJ2-5, with 8 bases matching TRBD2. The V gene's germline CDR1 is GTSNPN and CDR2 SVGIG (reference sequence). Trimming took 4 bases from V and 2 from J; bases not matched to a gene: 15. The CDR3 loop spans 17 amino acids. This chain's CDR3 is CAWTPDLRGAHQETQYF. CDR3 DNA: TGTGCCTGGACCCCTGACTTGCGGGGGGCGCATCAAGAGACCCAGTACTTC.

The sample holds a few counts of this clone. V and J are TRBV7-9 and TRBJ2-3; D remains ambiguous. Germline loops: CDR1 SEHNR, CDR2 FQNEAQ (reference sequence). The CDR3 sequence is 15 residues long. V lost 3 bases, J lost 3 bases, and 13 bases lay in between. The CDR3 reads CASSLSSPTTDTQYF. The CDR3 DNA follows: TGTGCCAGCAGCTTGAGCTCGCCAACGACAGATACGCAGTATTTT.

J is TRBJ2-5 and V is TRBV20-1; a weak D match, TRBD2 (6 bases). CDR3 length: 10 residues. From germline, CDR1 is DFQATT and CDR2 SNEGSKA (reference sequence). The V gene lost 6 bases and the J gene lost 7 bases, with 9 bases spanning the gap. The CDR3 DNA reads TGCAGTGCCGCTAGCGCGACCCAGTACTTC. Protein sequence: CSAASATQYF.

The chain has TRBV5-1 and TRBJ1-4, with 7 bases identical to TRBD1. The CDR3 covers 14 residues. V trimming: 4 bases; J trimming: 8 bases; junction bases outside the gene matches: 8. Germline V gives CDR1 SGHRS, CDR2 YFSETQ. The CDR3 is CASSPRQGREKLFF. CDR3 in DNA: TGCGCCAGCAGCCCCCGACAGGGCCGAGAAAAACTGTTTTTT.

The chain employs TRBV11-2 and TRBJ2-5, with D perhaps being TRBD1 or TRBD2 (5 bases each). The CDR3 sequence is 14 residues long. Germline assignment: CDR1 SGHAT and CDR2 FQNNGV. Trimming removed 1 base at V and 4 bases at J, with 10 bases between. The CDR3 bases are TGTGCCAGCAGCTTAGTTCTTGGGGGAGAGACCCAGTACTTC. Translating it yields CASSLVLGGETQYF.

This clone was counted once. The V and J genes are TRBV5-4 and TRBJ1-2; 7 bases align to TRBD1. Germline V CDR1 and CDR2: SGHNT, YYREEE (reference sequence). V shed 4 bases and J 4 bases; nucleotides not matched to a gene: 4. This CDR3 contains 13 residues. The chain's CDR3 is CASSLTGAYGYTF. CDR3 sequence (DNA): TGTGCCAGCAGCCTTACAGGGGCCTATGGCTACACCTTC.